These T cell receptor beta chains were read from a single sample in a study of regulatory T cells in long-lasting Graves disease. TCRdb re-analysed the multiplex PCR reads in MiXCR, keeping a single row per CDR3 protein. In the table there are approximately 470,000 distinct CDR3 sequences, roughly 17% of which are singletons. Separately, the same data were catalogued under a study of T cells in Graves' hyperthyroidism and ophthalmopathy.

The sequenced sample was peripheral blood mononuclear cells (PBMCs), obtained at new diagnosis, from a patient treated with antithyroid drugs. These receptors all stem from a man aged 40-49 years with Graves disease. Both conserved end residues are part of each CDR3.

v_call: TRBV5-5; cdr3_aa: CASSQELNLGQSYEQYF
v_call: TRBV5-1; cdr3_aa: CASSLHEFF
v_call: TRBV6-2/TRBV6-3; cdr3_aa: CASRAHRDPTDTQYF
v_call: TRBV2; cdr3_aa: CASKKGQGPSPLHF
v_call: TRBV2; cdr3_aa: CASSEAWGLNGELFF
v_call: TRBV10-3; cdr3_aa: CAIRTTGDEQYF
v_call: TRBV29-1; cdr3_aa: CSVEGPQTGGQYEQYF
v_call: TRBV28; cdr3_aa: CASSLEIAEAFF
v_call: TRBV12-3/TRBV12-4; cdr3_aa: CASRQELPTTQYF
v_call: TRBV29-1; cdr3_aa: CSVEAGNYGYTF
v_call: TRBV28; cdr3_aa: CASSLRARDRRTYNEQFF
v_call: TRBV2; cdr3_aa: CASSVAGRRYEQYF
v_call: TRBV12-5; cdr3_aa: CASGPRTGELFF
v_call: TRBV11-2; cdr3_aa: CASSLFGTGNTQYF
v_call: TRBV27; cdr3_aa: CASSLDYFQETQYF
v_call: TRBV19; cdr3_aa: CASSLTVPTYEQYF
v_call: TRBV15; cdr3_aa: CATSRATGGETQYF